The subject of this entry is one TCR beta chain. There are 14 residues in the CDR3. This sample stems from a study of resident and recirculating memory T cells in vitiligo. Some clones are missing from TCRdb's copy, which holds only in-frame ones; the method was immunoSEQ multiplex PCR. The table records 35,000 to 45,000 clones, approximately 91% of them present only once. This receptor was identified in a male donor with vitiligo. The chain joins TRBV21-1 to TRBJ2-5; the table gives TRBD1 as D, unverified against the DNA. TRBV21-1 is listed as a pseudogene. Sequencing was performed on blood. The CDR3 DNA reads as TGTGCCAGCATCAACAGGGTTCCGCAAGAGACCCAGTACTTC. This gives the protein CASINRVPQETQYF.